The entry below gives a single TCR beta chain sequence along with its context. This CDR3 contains 13 residues. Trimming removed 3 bases from V and 6 bases from J; junction bases left unmatched: 3. Germline CDR1 is SGHVS and CDR2 is FQNEAQ. The repertoire was sequenced with immunoSEQ multiplex PCR; TCRdb's copy has only in-frame clones and lacks some. The repertoire has fewer than 450,000 clones, 90% to 95% of them found once; the top ten carry approximately 3.5%. This sample was included in a study of blood T cell repertoires in COVID-19. Study-wide background: Acute-phase and convalescent COVID-19 samples originated in the United States, Italy and Spain.

Sequenced: peripheral blood. The receptor was isolated from a woman aged 18 to 35 who had recovered from COVID-19. V and J are TRBV7-8 and TRBJ1-2; 8 nucleotides agree with TRBD1. This CDR3 is CASSFGQGNGYTF. CDR3 coding DNA: TGTGCCAGCAGCTTTGGACAGGGTAATGGCTACACCTTC.